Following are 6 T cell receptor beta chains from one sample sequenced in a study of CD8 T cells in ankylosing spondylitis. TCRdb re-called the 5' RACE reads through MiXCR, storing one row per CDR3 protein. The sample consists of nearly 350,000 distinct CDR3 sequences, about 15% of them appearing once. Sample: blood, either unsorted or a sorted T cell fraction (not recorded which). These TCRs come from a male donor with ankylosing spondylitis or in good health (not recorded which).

The CDR3 DNA is TGTGCCATCTGTCCCCCTTGGTTTGGCGGCGTTTTTACAGATACGCAGTATTTT. Translated, it gives CAICPPWFGGVFTDTQYF. The rearrangement uses TRBV3-1 and TRBJ2-3; D is unresolved. CDR1 and CDR2 from the germline V gene are LGHDT and YNNKEL (reference sequence). V dropped 10 bases and J dropped 3 bases, with 29 bases sitting between them. This CDR3 contains 18 residues.

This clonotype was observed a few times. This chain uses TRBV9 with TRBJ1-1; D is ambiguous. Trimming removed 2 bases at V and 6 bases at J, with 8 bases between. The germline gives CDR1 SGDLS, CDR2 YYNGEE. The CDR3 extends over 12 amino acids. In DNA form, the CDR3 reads TGTGCCAGCAGCGTGGCCGAAGCTGAAGCTTTCTTT. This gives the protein CASSVAEAEAFF.

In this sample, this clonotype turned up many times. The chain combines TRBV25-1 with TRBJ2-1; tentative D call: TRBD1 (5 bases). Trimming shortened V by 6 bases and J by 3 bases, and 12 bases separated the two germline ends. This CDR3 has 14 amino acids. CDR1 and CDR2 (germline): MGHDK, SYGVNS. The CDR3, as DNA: TGTGCCAGCAGCGTTGACAGAGACTACAATGAGCAGTTCTTC. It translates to CASSVDRDYNEQFF.

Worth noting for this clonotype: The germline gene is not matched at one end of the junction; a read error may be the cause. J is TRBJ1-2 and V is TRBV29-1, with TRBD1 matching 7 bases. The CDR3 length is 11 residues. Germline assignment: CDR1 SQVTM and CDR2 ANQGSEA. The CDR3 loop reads CSVDQGGQLLF. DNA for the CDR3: TGCAGCGTTGACCAGGGGGGACAACTCCTCTTC.

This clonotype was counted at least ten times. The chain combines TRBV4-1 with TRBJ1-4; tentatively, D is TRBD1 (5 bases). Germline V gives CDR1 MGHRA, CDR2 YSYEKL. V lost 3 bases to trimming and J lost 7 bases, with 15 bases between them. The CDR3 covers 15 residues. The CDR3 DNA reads TGCGCCAGCAGCCACACCGGGACGGGTCGTGAAAAACTGTTTTTT. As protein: CASSHTGTGREKLFF.

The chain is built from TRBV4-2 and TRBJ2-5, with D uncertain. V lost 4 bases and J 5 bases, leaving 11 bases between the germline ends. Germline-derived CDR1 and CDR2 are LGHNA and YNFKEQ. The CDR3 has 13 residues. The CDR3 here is CASSPTHSETQYF. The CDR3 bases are TGTGCCAGCAGCCCTACCCACTCGGAGACCCAGTACTTC.